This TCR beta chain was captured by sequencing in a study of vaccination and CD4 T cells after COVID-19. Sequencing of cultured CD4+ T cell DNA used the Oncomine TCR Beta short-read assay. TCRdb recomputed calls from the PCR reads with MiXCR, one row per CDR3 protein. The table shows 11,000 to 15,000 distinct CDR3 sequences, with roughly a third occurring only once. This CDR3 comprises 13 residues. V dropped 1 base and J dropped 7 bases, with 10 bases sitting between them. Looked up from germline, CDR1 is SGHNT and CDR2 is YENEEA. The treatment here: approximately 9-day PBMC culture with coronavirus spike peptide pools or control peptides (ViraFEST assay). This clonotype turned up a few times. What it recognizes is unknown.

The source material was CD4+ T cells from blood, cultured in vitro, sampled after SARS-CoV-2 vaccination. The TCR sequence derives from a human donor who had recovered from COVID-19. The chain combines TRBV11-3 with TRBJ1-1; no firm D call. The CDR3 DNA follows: TGTGCCAGCAGCTTAGGGCCTCCGGGTGAAGCTTTCTTT. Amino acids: CASSLGPPGEAFF.